The clone carrying this TCR beta chain was counted between two and nine times. Its antigen remains unknown. The CDR3 length is 18 residues. Germline CDR1 reads LNHDA; CDR2 reads SQIVND (reference sequence). The trim removed 4 bases at V and 2 bases at J, leaving 14 bases unmatched. What was sequenced were expressed TCRB transcripts, since all of the isolated RNA had been reverse transcribed. Some 3.6 million reads were obtained on average from naive, central memory and regulatory T cell samples. TCRdb's table, derived via immunoSEQ multiplex PCR, lists solely in-frame clones and lacks some. The profile shows over 300,000 clones, around 9.7% of them singletons. This entry belongs to a study of beta chain features in type 1 diabetes. Study summary: What patients shared with healthy donors was a similar profile of age, gender and cell yields. Across all samples, roughly 99 million sorted cells were examined. Findings and caveats of the study: cDNA-based sequencing might over-represent cells highly expressing TCR. There was a moderate but significant shortening of TCRB CDR3s in all four CD4+ subsets of Type 1 diabetes patients.

The chain employs TRBV19 and TRBJ2-3; 8 bases agree with TRBD2. The sequenced sample was central memory CD4+ T cells from blood. This receptor was obtained from a young man with type 1 diabetes. The chain's CDR3 is CASSTSGTREEFTDTQYF. CDR3 DNA sequence: TGTGCCAGTAGTACTTCCGGGACTAGGGAAGAATTCACAGATACGCAGTATTTT.